This TCR beta chain was sequenced during a study of beta chain features in type 1 diabetes. Expressed TCRB transcripts were sequenced because the entire RNA isolate underwent reverse transcription. Assay: immunoSEQ multiplex PCR; the TCRdb copy retains only in-frame clones and omits some. The table has around 140,000 clones, about 9.7% seen once. The CDR3 consists of 11 residues. Trimming shortened V by 4 bases and J by 7 bases, and 8 bases separated the two germline ends. CDR1 and CDR2 from the germline V gene are KGHSH and LQKENI. This TCR came from a woman in her thirties or forties in good health. Material for sequencing was central memory CD4+ T cells from blood. The chain recombines TRBV18 with TRBJ2-7; no clear D gene. The CDR3 sequence: CASSLQREQYF. CDR3 nucleotide sequence: TGTGCCAGCTCACTCCAGAGGGAGCAGTACTTC.